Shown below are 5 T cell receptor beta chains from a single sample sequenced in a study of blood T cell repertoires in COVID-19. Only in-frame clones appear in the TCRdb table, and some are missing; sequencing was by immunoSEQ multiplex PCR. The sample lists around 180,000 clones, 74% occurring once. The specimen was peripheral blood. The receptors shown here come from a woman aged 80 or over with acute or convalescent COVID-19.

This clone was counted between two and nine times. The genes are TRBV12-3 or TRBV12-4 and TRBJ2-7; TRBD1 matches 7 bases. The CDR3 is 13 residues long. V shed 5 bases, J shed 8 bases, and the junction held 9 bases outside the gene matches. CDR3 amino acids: CASSVLQGMKQYF. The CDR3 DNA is TGTGCCAGCAGTGTCCTACAGGGGATGAAGCAGTACTTC.

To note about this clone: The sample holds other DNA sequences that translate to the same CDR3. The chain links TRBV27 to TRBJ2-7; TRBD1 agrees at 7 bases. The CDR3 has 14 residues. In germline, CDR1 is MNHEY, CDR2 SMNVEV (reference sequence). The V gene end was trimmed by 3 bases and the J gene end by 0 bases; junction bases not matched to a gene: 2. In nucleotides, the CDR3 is TGTGCCAGCAGTTTGCAGGGGGTCTCCTACGAGCAGTACTTC. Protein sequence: CASSLQGVSYEQYF.

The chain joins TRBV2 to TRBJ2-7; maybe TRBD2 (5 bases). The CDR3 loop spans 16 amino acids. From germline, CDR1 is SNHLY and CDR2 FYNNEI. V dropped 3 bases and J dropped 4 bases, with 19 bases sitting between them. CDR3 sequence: CASSDWAGSQSYEQYF. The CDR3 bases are TGTGCCAGCAGTGATTGGGCGGGTTCCCAATCTTACGAGCAGTACTTC.

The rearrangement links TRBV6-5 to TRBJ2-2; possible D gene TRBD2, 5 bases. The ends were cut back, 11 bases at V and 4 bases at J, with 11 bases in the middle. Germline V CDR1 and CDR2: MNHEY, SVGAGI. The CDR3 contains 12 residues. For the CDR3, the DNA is TGTGCCGAGGGCAGACCCACCGGGGAGCTGTTTTTT. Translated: CAEGRPTGELFF.

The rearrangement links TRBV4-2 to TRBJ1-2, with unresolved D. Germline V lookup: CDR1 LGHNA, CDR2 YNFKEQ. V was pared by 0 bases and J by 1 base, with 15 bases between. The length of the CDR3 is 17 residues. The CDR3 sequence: CASSQDLSVGLNYGYTF. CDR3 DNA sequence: TGTGCCAGCAGCCAAGATCTCTCTGTTGGGCTTAACTATGGCTACACCTTC.